The 14 T cell receptor beta chains given below trace back to one sample, sequenced in a study of shared clonotypes between healthy human individuals. Data came from immunoSEQ multiplex PCR; TCRdb stores just in-frame clones and leaves some out. The table lists about 2,500,000 clones, around 94% of them singletons, with more than 0.12% in the top ten. Sequencing was performed on naive CD4+ T cells sorted from blood. The subset: CD45RA+ positively selected. The source is a man younger than 35 in good health.

The V and J genes are TRBV18 and TRBJ2-7; either TRBD1 or TRBD2 may supply D (5 bases each). V lost 6 bases, J lost 1 base, and 19 bases lay in between. Germline V lookup: CDR1 KGHSH, CDR2 LQKENI. This CDR3 has 16 amino acids. The CDR3 nucleotides read TGTGCCAGCTCGGCAGGGACCGACAGCGCTTCCTACGAGCAGTACTTC. This translates into CASSAGTDSASYEQYF.

The rearrangement uses TRBV27 and TRBJ1-4; 7 nucleotides match TRBD1. The germline gives CDR1 MNHEY, CDR2 SMNVEV (reference sequence). V lost 5 bases and J lost 4; bases outside the gene matches: 7. The CDR3 is 15 amino acids. Here the CDR3 reads CASSPRTGYNEKLFF. CDR3 DNA sequence: TGTGCCAGCAGTCCCCGGACAGGTTATAATGAAAAACTGTTTTTT. The whole variable domain, filled in from reference TRBV27 and TRBJ1-4, reads EAQVTQNPRYLITVTGKKLTVTCSQNMNHEYMSWYRQDPGLGLRQIYYSMNVEVTDKGDVPEGYKVSRKEKRNFPLILESPSPNQTSLYFCASSPRTGYNEKLFFGSGTQLSVL.

This clone was counted between two and nine times. The chain recombines TRBV20-1 with TRBJ2-1, with D uncertain. Germline V lookup: CDR1 DFQATT, CDR2 SNEGSKA (reference sequence). CDR3 length: 11 residues. V was pared by 4 bases and J by 3 bases, with 4 bases between. The CDR3 protein is CSATVYNEQFF. Here the CDR3 DNA reads TGCAGTGCTACGGTCTACAATGAGCAGTTCTTC.

In this sample, this clone turned up once. The chain has TRBV7-9 and TRBJ2-3; D is ambiguous. Looked up from germline, CDR1 is SEHNR and CDR2 is FQNEAQ (reference sequence). The CDR3 runs to 12 residues. V lost 5 bases and J 13 bases, leaving 16 bases between the germline ends. This CDR3 reads CASSLGGQTEYF. The CDR3, as DNA: TGTGCCAGCAGCCTCGGTGGGCAGACTGAGTATTTT.

The chain recombines TRBV10-1 with TRBJ2-5, with D tentatively TRBD2 (5 bases). CDR1 is WNHNN, CDR2 SYGVQD, per germline (reference sequence). Trimming cost V 4 bases and J 2 bases, with 14 bases left between them. CDR3 length: 15 amino acids. CDR3 in amino acids: CASSGAGKGQETQYF. In DNA, the CDR3 is TGCGCCAGCAGTGGGGCCGGGAAGGGTCAAGAGACCCAGTACTTC.

About this clone itself: This sample also contains other DNA sequences that code for the same CDR3. This chain's CDR3 is CASSGGGLGEKLFF. CDR3 nucleotide sequence: TGTGCCAGCAGTGGGGGAGGTTTGGGTGAAAAACTGTTTTTT. V gene TRBV6-1 combines with J gene TRBJ1-4, with D hard to call. There are 14 residues in the CDR3. Germline V gene sequence: CDR1 MNHNS, CDR2 SASEGT. The germline V and J ends were trimmed by 4 bases and 7 bases, with 13 bases remaining between them.

The gene calls are TRBV7-2 and TRBJ2-6; maybe TRBD2 (5 bases). The CDR3 runs to 16 residues. The germline V gene encodes CDR1 SGHTA and CDR2 FQGNSA. The V gene lost 2 bases and the J gene lost 1 base, with 9 bases spanning the gap. CDR3 in DNA: TGTGCCAGCAGCTTACAGCCGGGATCTGGGGCCAACGTCCTGACTTTC. Translated, it gives CASSLQPGSGANVLTF.

The rearrangement joins TRBV5-1 to TRBJ2-1, with TRBD2 matching 14 bases. The ends lost 4 bases at V and 9 bases at J; junction bases unmatched: 12. The germline gives CDR1 SGHRS, CDR2 YFSETQ. This CDR3 comprises 17 residues. CDR3 DNA sequence: TGCGCCAGCAGCGGAGGGACTAGCGGGAGAAGGGGAGGTGAGCAGTTCTTC. Translated, it gives CASSGGTSGRRGGEQFF.

This clone was picked up a small number of times. This chain links TRBV9 with TRBJ1-4; 8 bases align to TRBD1. CDR3 size: 15 residues. V shed 2 bases, J shed 8 bases, and the junction held 8 bases outside the gene matches. Germline CDR1 and CDR2: SGDLS and YYNGEE. CDR3: CASSVSGQGGEKLFF. DNA for the CDR3: TGTGCCAGCAGCGTCTCCGGACAGGGAGGAGAAAAACTGTTTTTT.

The rearrangement uses TRBV19 and TRBJ2-1; D might be TRBD1 (5 bases). Trimming took off 7 bases at V and 7 bases at J, with 23 bases between the two ends. There are 16 residues in the CDR3. CDR1 is LNHDA and CDR2 is SQIVND in the germline V gene (reference sequence). The CDR3 DNA reads TGTGCCAGTAAGGGTTCCGTGGGGCCCTTGTGGAATGAGCAGTTCTTC. It codes for CASKGSVGPLWNEQFF.

Regarding this clone: Other DNA sequences in the same sample also yield this CDR3. The rearrangement links TRBV5-1 to TRBJ1-1; 7 nucleotides align to TRBD1. V trimming: 4 bases; J trimming: 2 bases; junction bases outside the gene matches: 5. CDR3 length: 14 amino acids. The germline gives CDR1 SGHRS, CDR2 YFSETQ. The CDR3 nucleotides read TGCGCCAGCAGCCTTGGGGACAGCAACACTGAAGCTTTCTTT. This translates into CASSLGDSNTEAFF.

A note on this clone: Other nucleotide sequences in the sample specify the same CDR3. This chain links TRBV7-2 with TRBJ2-7; D unresolved. This CDR3 comprises 12 residues. Per the germline V gene, CDR1 is SGHTA and CDR2 is FQGNSA. The V end lost 2 bases, the J end lost 0 bases, and 2 bases lay between the germline ends. CDR3 protein: CASSLSSYEQYF. DNA of the CDR3: TGTGCCAGCAGCTTAAGCTCCTACGAGCAGTACTTC. The full variable domain, its missing parts supplied by reference TRBV7-2 and TRBJ2-7, is GAGVSQSPSNKVTEKGKDVELRCDPISGHTALYWYRQSLGQGLEFLIYFQGNSAPDKSGLPSDRFSAERTGGSVSTLTIQRTQQEDSAVYLCASSLSSYEQYFGPGTRLTVT.

J is TRBJ2-5 and V is TRBV10-2; tentative D call: TRBD2 (6 bases). CDR3 length: 14 residues. Trimming removed 0 bases at V and 4 bases at J, with 9 bases between. Germline V gene sequence: CDR1 WSHSY, CDR2 SAAADI. CDR3 in amino acids: CASSESGGPETQYF. The CDR3 DNA is TGCGCCAGCAGTGAGTCGGGGGGTCCAGAGACCCAGTACTTC.

The chain couples TRBV5-4 to TRBJ2-5, with 7 bases matching TRBD2. V shed 4 bases and J 1 base; nucleotides not matched to a gene: 10. This CDR3 region has 16 residues. Germline CDR1 SGHNT, CDR2 YYREEE (reference sequence). CDR3 sequence reads: CASSPGGMGGQETQYF. The CDR3 DNA follows: TGTGCCAGCAGCCCGGGGGGAATGGGCGGCCAAGAGACCCAGTACTTC.